This TCR beta chain was identified in a study of CXCR3-negative and CXCR3-positive naive CD8 T cells (dated by TCRdb to about 2019). Regarding the study in general: In total, 130 million to 150 million TRB reads were obtained, or roughly 1.5 +/- 0.3 million reads per library. The TRBV-TRBJ cluster analysis covered naive subsets from several donors and memory cells from 3 donors. Data from some twelve donors, pooled across two independent experiments, went into the diversity and physicochemical repertoire analyses. What the study reported, not specific to this receptor: Within the same donor, TRBV-TRBJ usage looked similar between naive CXCR3-negative and CXCR3-positive cells, but memory cells had distinct patterns. Because CXCR3 expression was partially decreased after cryopreservation, freshly isolated PBMCs were used for most assays. Compared with CXCR3-negative naive cells, CXCR3-positive naive cells had TRB CDR3s with higher hydrophobicity (lower Kidera factor 4), lower energy, and higher strength and volume indices. Because surface CD5, which is linked to self-reactivity in mice, was comparable between the naive subsets, TCR interaction strength was also inferred from the physicochemical properties of TRB CDR3s. Repertoire diversity was comparably high in both naive subsets but much lower in memory CD8+ T cells.

Each CD8+ T cell subset was flow-sorted in triplicate, with some 300,000 cells per subset placed directly into RLT lysis buffer. To keep memory contaminants out, a stringent definition of naive CD8+ T cells was applied: CD45RO-CCR7+CD27+CD95-. Peripheral blood mononuclear cells were isolated from buffy coats by standard density gradient centrifugation. Naive CXCR3-negative and CXCR3-positive CD8+ T cells were flow-sorted on a FACSAria III. Total RNA was extracted from sorted cells with an RNeasy Mini Kit. A remark on this clonotype: This receptor's antigen is unknown.

Sequenced using a NextSeq 550. The Human TCR Profiling Kit (MiLaboratory) was used to prepare UMI-labeled 5' RACE TRB cDNA libraries. cDNA synthesis used the entire amount of extracted RNA, and PCR amplification then used the entire amount of cDNA produced. Libraries were prepared in parallel with an identical number of PCR cycles. The original pipeline was this. With a requirement of at least two reads per UMI, MIGEC and MiXCR extracted about 50,000 +/- 10,000 unique UMI-labeled TRB cDNA molecules per library. Each library averaged roughly 36,000 +/- 9,600 functional in-frame TRB CDR3 nucleotide clonotypes without stop codons. After each sample was downsampled to 5000 UMI-labeled TRB molecules, VDJtools was used to calculate diversity metrics such as normalized Shannon-Wiener and Chao1. VDJtools was used to calculate clonotype-size-weighted physicochemical properties of the central five CDR3 residues, namely interaction energy, strength, volume and Kidera factor 4. TCRdb reprocessed the reads into one record per CDR3 protein sequence, lacking DNA. It is TCRdb's table, rather than the study itself, that gives the V and J calls and clone size. The sample's records list some 130,000 distinct CDR3 sequences. The top ten hold around 0.5% of the sample.

The clonotype comes from a human donor in good health. Some clones in this sample may be carry-over from other donors' samples. Sequences were obtained from naive CXCR3- CD8+ T cells from blood. Sample cell subset or site, as interpreted from the label and publication: CD45RO-CCR7+CD27+CD95- naive CD8+ T cells lacking CXCR3 (TNR3-).

The CDR3 amino acid sequence is: CASSLALKGEETQYF. The V and J genes are TRBV7-9 and TRBJ2-5; the TRBD1 assignment by TCRdb is unverifiable without DNA. From the germline V gene (reference sequence), CDR1 is SEHNR and CDR2 is FQNEAQ. Spanning cysteine to phenylalanine, the CDR3 consists of 15 amino acids. No DNA is recorded.